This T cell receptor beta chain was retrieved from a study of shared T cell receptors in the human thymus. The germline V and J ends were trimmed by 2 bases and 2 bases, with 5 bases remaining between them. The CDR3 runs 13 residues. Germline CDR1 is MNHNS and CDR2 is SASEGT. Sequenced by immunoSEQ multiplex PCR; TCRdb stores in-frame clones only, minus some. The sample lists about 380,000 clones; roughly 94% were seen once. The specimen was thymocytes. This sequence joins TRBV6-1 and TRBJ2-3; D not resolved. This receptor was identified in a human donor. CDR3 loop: CASSEKVTDTQYF. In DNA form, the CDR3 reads TGTGCCAGCAGTGAAAAGGTCACAGATACGCAGTATTTT.